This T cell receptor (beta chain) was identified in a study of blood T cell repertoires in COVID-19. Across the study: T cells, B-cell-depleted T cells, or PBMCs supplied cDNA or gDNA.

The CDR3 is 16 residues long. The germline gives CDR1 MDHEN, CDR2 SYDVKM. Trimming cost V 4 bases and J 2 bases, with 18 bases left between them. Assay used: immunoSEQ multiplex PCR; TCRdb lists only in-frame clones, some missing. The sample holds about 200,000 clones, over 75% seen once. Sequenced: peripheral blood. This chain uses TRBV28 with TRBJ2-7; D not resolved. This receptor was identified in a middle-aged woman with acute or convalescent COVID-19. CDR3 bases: TGTGCCAGCAGTTCCACCGGTCAAACCTATACCTACGAGCAGTACGTC. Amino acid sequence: CASSSTGQTYTYEQYV.